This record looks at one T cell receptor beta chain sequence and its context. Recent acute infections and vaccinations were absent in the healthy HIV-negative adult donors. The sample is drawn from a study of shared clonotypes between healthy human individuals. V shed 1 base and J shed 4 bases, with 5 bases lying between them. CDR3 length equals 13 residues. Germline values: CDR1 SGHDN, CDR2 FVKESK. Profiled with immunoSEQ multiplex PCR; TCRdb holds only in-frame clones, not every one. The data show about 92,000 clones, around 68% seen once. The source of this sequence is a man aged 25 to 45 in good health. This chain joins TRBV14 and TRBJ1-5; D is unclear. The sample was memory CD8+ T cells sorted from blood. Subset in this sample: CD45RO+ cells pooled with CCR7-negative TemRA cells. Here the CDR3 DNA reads TGTGCCAGCAGCCAAGGACCGAATCAGCCCCAGCATTTT. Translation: CASSQGPNQPQHF.